This entry lists 9 T cell receptor beta chains sequenced from one sample in a study of PD-L1 blockade in urothelial cancer. Some clones are missing from TCRdb's copy, which holds only in-frame ones; the method was immunoSEQ multiplex PCR. The table lists about 120,000 clones, around 89% of them singletons. Time point of the sample: peripheral blood 6 weeks after treatment start. The sequenced sample was PBMCs, obtained around atezolizumab (anti-PD-L1) treatment. Every receptor here comes from a man in his sixties with urothelial cancer.

CDR3 sequence reads: CASEMTYTDTQYF. CDR3 in DNA: TGCGCCAGCGAGATGACTTACACAGATACGCAGTATTTT. The V call is TRBV5-1, the J call TRBJ2-3; the D is unclear. The V gene's germline CDR1 is SGHRS and CDR2 YFSETQ. Trimming removed 7 bases from V and 2 bases from J, with 11 bases in between. This CDR3 spans 13 amino acids.

This chain connects TRBV19 to TRBJ2-7, with D perhaps matching TRBD1 (6 bases). Per germline, CDR1 LNHDA and CDR2 SQIVND (reference sequence). This CDR3 region has 13 residues. Trimming shortened V by 3 bases and J by 7 bases, and 13 bases separated the two germline ends. The CDR3 is CASSIRGVEEQYF. The CDR3 nucleotides read TGTGCCAGTAGTATCAGGGGAGTGGAAGAGCAGTACTTC.

The V call is TRBV5-4, the J call TRBJ1-4, with D perhaps TRBD1 (5 bases). The germline V gene encodes CDR1 SGHNT and CDR2 YYREEE (reference sequence). V was shortened by 5 bases and J by 7 bases, with 9 bases between the two germline ends. The CDR3 has 12 residues. Written as DNA, the CDR3 is TGTGCCAGCAGGGGGCCCGGTGAAAAACTGTTTTTT. This encodes CASRGPGEKLFF. The full variable domain, with the rest looked up from reference TRBV5-4 and TRBJ1-4, is ETGVTQSPTHLIKTRGQQVTLRCSSQSGHNTVSWYQQALGQGPQFIFQYYREEENGRGNFPPRFSGLQFPNYSSELNVNALELDDSALYLCASRGPGEKLFFGSGTQLSVL.

This chain connects TRBV18 to TRBJ2-5; D uncertain. The ends were cut back, 0 bases at V and 5 bases at J, with 10 bases in the middle. CDR1 and CDR2 (germline): KGHSH, LQKENI. The CDR3 contains 14 residues. The CDR3 region is CASSPPSSGETQYF. The CDR3 DNA follows: TGTGCCAGCTCACCACCGTCTAGTGGGGAGACCCAGTACTTC.

Remarks on this clone: Different DNA sequences within this sample yield the same CDR3. The gene calls are TRBV6-1 and TRBJ2-7, with 7 bases identical to TRBD1. CDR3 length equals 12 residues. Losses at the gene ends were 8 bases for V and 6 bases for J; bases not matched to a gene: 7. The germline V gene has CDR1 MNHNS and CDR2 SASEGT. CDR3 loop: CASGTGTVEQYF. CDR3 coding DNA: TGTGCCAGCGGTACTGGGACAGTCGAGCAGTACTTC.

V is TRBV4-1 and J is TRBJ1-1; maybe TRBD1 (5 bases). This CDR3 comprises 15 residues. CDR1 is MGHRA and CDR2 is YSYEKL in the germline V gene. Trimming took off 3 bases at V and 1 base at J, with 12 bases between the two ends. Written as DNA, the CDR3 is TGCGCCAGCAGCCAGATCGGACACCCGAACACTGAAGCTTTCTTT. It codes for CASSQIGHPNTEAFF.

This clone appeared a single time. This chain joins TRBV29-1 and TRBJ2-5, with D perhaps matching TRBD1 (5 bases). The germline CDR1 and CDR2 sequences are SQVTM and ANQGSEA. V was shortened by 4 bases and J by 2 bases, with 11 bases between the two germline ends. The CDR3 has 13 residues. In nucleotides, the CDR3 is TGCAGCGTTGTAAAGGGGCTGCAAGAGACCCAGTACTTC. Protein sequence: CSVVKGLQETQYF.

This rearrangement joins TRBV2 to TRBJ2-7; tentative D call: TRBD1 (5 bases). V gave up 5 bases and J gave up 5 bases, with 16 bases separating them. CDR1 and CDR2 (germline): SNHLY, FYNNEI. The CDR3 runs to 14 residues. This CDR3 reads CASSIDQGPDEQYF. DNA of the CDR3: TGTGCCAGCAGTATCGACCAGGGTCCGGACGAGCAGTACTTC.

The genes are TRBV7-3 and TRBJ1-1; D not certain. The CDR3 is made up of 16 amino acids. The V gene lost 1 base and the J gene lost 0 bases, with 12 bases spanning the gap. Germline assignment: CDR1 SGHTA and CDR2 FQGTGA. The CDR3 here is CASSLMGGSMNTEAFF. CDR3 nucleotide sequence: TGTGCCAGCAGCTTAATGGGAGGAAGCATGAACACTGAAGCTTTCTTT.